The present T cell receptor beta chain was sequenced within a study of cytomegalovirus exposure and HLA in healthy donors. Comments on this clone: Its specificity is not known.

13 Jbeta primers and 60 Vbeta primers were used for the PCR. Profiling relied on immunoSEQ multiplex PCR, and the TCRdb table lists in-frame clones only, not all of them. The sample shows about 200,000 clones, 65% to 85% of them seen only once. The CDR3 totals 14 residues. J lost 6 bases, V lost 2 bases, and 4 bases had no gene match. Germline values: CDR1 SNHLY, CDR2 FYNNEI. Study-level points and caveats: The analysis excluded some indistinguishable V segments, including TRBV6-2 and TRBV6-3. Cytomegalovirus-associated status was assigned to more than 150 TCR beta chains. Further analysis was carried out later, and it showed several of the most significant clusters appearing linked to common viral pathogens. In an earlier analysis, productive rearrangement rates for most beta V segments clustered near 87% or 30%.

The chain joins TRBV2 to TRBJ1-2, with 9 bases that match TRBD1. Sequencing input: PBMCs. The sequence was collected from a woman aged 25 to 39 in good health and CMV-seronegative. The CDR3 here is CASSELGQGDGYTF. The CDR3 DNA sequence: TGTGCCAGCAGTGAATTGGGACAGGGCGATGGCTACACCTTC. The full variable domain, in which reference TRBV2 and TRBJ1-2 provide the parts outside the CDR3, is EPEVTQTPSHQVTQMGQEVILRCVPISNHLYFYWYRQILGQKVEFLVSFYNNEISEKSEIFDDQFSVERPDGSNFTLKIRSTKLEDSAMYFCASSELGQGDGYTFGSGTRLTVV.